This T cell receptor beta chain derives from a study of T cells after yellow fever vaccination. They built TCR cDNA with 5'RACE template switching, a step that put in a universal primer site and UMIs. In TCRdb, the 5' RACE reads were re-called with MiXCR into one record per CDR3 protein. There are under 100,000 distinct CDR3 sequences in the sample; around 5.5% occur only once, and 35% to 45% lies in the top ten. This CDR3 has 15 amino acids. Trimming took off 7 bases at V and 5 bases at J, with 19 bases between the two ends. The germline V gene encodes CDR1 SGHNT and CDR2 YYREEE (reference sequence).

V usage is TRBV5-4 and J usage is TRBJ2-1; TRBD1 is a possible D gene (5 bases). This TCR derives from a man younger than 30 who received the YFV17D yellow fever vaccine. Sequences were derived from CD8+ T cells sorted from PBMCs, sampled 10 days after the yellow fever booster vaccination. CDR3 DNA: TGTGCCAGCCACCCTATGACAGCCTGGGACAATGAGCAGTTCTTC. Translation: CASHPMTAWDNEQFF.